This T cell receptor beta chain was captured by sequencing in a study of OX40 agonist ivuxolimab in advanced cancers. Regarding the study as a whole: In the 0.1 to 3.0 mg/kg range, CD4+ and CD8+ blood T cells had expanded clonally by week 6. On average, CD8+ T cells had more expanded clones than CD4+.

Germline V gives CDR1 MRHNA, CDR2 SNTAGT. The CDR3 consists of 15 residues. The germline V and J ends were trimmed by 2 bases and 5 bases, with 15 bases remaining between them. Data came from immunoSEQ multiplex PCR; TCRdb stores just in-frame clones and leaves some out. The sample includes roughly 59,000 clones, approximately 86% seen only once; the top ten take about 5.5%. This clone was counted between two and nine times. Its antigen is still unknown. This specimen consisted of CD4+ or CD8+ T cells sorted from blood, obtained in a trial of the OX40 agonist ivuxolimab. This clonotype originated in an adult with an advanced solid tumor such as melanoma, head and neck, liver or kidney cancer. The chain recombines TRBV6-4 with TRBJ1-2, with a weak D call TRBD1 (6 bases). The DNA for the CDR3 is TGTGCCAGCAGTGACAGGACAGACGGGGGATATGGCTACACCTTC. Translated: CASSDRTDGGYGYTF.